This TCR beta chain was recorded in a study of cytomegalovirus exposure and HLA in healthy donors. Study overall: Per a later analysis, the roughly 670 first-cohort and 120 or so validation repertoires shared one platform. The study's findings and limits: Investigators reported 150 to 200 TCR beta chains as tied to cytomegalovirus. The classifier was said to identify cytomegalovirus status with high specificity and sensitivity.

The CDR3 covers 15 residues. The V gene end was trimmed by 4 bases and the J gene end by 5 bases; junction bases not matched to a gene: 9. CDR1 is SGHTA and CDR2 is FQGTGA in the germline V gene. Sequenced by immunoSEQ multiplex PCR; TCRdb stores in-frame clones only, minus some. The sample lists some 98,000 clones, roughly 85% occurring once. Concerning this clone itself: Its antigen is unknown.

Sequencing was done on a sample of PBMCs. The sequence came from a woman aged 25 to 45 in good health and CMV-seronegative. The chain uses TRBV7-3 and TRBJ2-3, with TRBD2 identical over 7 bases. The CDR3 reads CASSSLGGLLDTQYF. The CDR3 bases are TGTGCCAGCAGCTCTCTCGGGGGGTTACTAGATACGCAGTATTTT.